This T cell receptor (beta chain) was sequenced for a study of OX40 agonist ivuxolimab in advanced cancers. For the study at large: It was permissible to have had prior anti-PD-1, anti-PD-L1 or anti-CTLA-4 therapy, and around 40% had some.

Clones were sequenced by immunoSEQ multiplex PCR, and TCRdb holds only the in-frame ones, with some missing. The sample contains tens of thousands of clones, roughly 81% of which appear only once. General study points: Expanded clones tended on average to be more numerous among CD8+ T cells than CD4+. People who partly responded at 0.1-3.0 mg/kg had some of the least clonal expansion seen.

Turning to this clone: No antigen is known for it.

This CDR3 is 15 amino acids long. The ends lost 0 bases at V and 2 bases at J; junction bases unmatched: 1. CDR1 and CDR2 from the germline V gene are SGHRS and YFSETQ. The material was CD4+ or CD8+ T cells sorted from blood, obtained in a trial of the OX40 agonist ivuxolimab. The origin of this receptor is an adult with an advanced solid tumor such as melanoma, head and neck, liver or kidney cancer. The chain couples TRBV5-1 to TRBJ1-3, with 8 positions matching TRBD1. CDR3 bases: TGCGCCAGCAGCTTGGAGACAGGGGCTGGAAACACCATATATTTT. Encoded protein: CASSLETGAGNTIYF.